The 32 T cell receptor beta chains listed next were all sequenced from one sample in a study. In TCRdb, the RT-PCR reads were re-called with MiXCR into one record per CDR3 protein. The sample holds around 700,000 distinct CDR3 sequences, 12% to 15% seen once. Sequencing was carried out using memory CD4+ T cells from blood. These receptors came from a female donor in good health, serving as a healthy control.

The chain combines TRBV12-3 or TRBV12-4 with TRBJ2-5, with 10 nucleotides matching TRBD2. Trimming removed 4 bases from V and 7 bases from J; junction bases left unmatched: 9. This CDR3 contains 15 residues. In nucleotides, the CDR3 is TGTGCCAGCAGTTCTAGCGGGGGCGGATCGGGGACCCAGTACTTC. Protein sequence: CASSSSGGGSGTQYF.

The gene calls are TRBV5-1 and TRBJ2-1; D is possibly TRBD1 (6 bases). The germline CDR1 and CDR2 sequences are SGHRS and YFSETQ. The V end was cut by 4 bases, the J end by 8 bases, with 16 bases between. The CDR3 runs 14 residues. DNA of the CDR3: TGCGCCAGCAGCCCGGGACAAGAGGGCGATGAGCAGTTCTTC. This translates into CASSPGQEGDEQFF.

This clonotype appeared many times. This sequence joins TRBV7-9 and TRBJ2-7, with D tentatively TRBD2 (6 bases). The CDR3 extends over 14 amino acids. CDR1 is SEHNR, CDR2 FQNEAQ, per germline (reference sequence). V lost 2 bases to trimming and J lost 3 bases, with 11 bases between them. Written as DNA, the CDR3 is TGTGCCAGCAGCTTAAGGCTCGGGAGCTACGAGCAGTACTTC. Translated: CASSLRLGSYEQYF.

CDR3 in amino acids: CATSTLDRGTGNEQFF. The CDR3 DNA sequence: TGTGCCACCAGCACTTTAGACAGGGGAACAGGGAATGAGCAGTTCTTC. The genes are TRBV15 and TRBJ2-1; 8 bases map to TRBD1. Germline V gene data show CDR1 as LNHNV and CDR2 as YYDKDF (reference sequence). Trimming removed 4 bases from V and 7 bases from J; junction bases left unmatched: 12. This CDR3 has 16 residues. Full variable domain (rest looked up from reference TRBV15 and TRBJ2-1): DAMVIQNPRYQVTQFGKPVTLSCSQTLNHNVMYWYQQKSSQAPKLLFHYYDKDFNNEADTPDNFQSRRPNTSFCFLDIRSPGLGDTAMYLCATSTLDRGTGNEQFFGPGTRLTVL.

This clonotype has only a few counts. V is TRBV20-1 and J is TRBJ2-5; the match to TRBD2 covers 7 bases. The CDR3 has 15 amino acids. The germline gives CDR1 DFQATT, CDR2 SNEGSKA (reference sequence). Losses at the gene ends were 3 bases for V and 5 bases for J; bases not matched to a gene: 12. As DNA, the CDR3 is TGCAGTGCTAGCAGGGCGGGAGACCTCGGGGAGACCCAGTACTTC. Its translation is CSASRAGDLGETQYF.

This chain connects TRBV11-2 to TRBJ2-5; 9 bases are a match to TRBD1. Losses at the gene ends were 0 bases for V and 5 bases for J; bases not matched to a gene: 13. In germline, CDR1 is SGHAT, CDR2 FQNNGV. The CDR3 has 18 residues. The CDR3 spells CASSLDLMGGQGGETQYF. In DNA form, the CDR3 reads TGTGCCAGCAGCTTAGATCTCATGGGGGGACAGGGAGGCGAGACCCAGTACTTC.

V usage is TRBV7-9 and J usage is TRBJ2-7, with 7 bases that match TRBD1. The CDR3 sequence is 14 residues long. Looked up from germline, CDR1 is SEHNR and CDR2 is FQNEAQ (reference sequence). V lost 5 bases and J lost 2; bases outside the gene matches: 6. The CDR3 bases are TGTGCCAGCAGCCTCGGACAGGCTCCCTACGAGCAGTACTTC. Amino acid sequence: CASSLGQAPYEQYF. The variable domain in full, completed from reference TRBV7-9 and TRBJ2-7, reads DTGVSQNPRHKITKRGQNVTFRCDPISEHNRLYWYRQTLGQGPEFLTYFQNEAQLEKSRLLSDRFSAERPKGSFSTLEIQRTEQGDSAMYLCASSLGQAPYEQYFGPGTRLTVT.

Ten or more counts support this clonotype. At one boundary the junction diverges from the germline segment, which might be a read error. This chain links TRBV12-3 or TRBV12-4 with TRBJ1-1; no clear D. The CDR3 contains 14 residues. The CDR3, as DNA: TGTGCCAGCAGCTACCAACGGGATGCCACTCAAGCTTTCTTT. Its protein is CASSYQRDATQAFF.

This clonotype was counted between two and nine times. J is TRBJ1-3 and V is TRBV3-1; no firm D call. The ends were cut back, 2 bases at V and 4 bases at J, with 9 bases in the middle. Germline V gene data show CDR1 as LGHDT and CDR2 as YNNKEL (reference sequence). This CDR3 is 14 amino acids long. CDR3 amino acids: CASSQRSAGNTIYF. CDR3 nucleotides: TGTGCCAGCAGCCAAAGGTCGGCGGGAAACACCATATATTTT.

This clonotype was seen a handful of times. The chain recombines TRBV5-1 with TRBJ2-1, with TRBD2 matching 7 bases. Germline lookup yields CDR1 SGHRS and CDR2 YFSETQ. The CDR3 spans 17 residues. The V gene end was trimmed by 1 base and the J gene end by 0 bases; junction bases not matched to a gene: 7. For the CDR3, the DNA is TGCGCCAGCAGCTTGAACGCGGGGGTCAGCTCCTACAATGAGCAGTTCTTC. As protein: CASSLNAGVSSYNEQFF.

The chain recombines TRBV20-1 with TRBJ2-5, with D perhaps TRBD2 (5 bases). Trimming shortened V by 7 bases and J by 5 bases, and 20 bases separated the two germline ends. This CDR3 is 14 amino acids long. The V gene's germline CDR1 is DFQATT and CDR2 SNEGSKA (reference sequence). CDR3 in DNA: TGCAGTGTCAGAGGAGGAAAAGGGTGGGAGACCCAGTACTTC. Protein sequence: CSVRGGKGWETQYF.

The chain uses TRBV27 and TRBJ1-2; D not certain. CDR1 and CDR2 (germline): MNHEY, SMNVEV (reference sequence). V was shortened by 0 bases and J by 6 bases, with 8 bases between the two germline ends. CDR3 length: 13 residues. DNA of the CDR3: TGTGCCAGCAGTTTATCTGGGCTGAATGGCTACACCTTC. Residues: CASSLSGLNGYTF.

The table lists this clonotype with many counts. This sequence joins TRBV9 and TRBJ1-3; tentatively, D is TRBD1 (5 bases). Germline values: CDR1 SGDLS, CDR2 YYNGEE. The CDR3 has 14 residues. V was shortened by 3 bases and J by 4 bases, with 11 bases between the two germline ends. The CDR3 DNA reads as TGTGCCAGCAGCGCTGAGGGGTACGGAAACACCATATATTTT. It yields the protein CASSAEGYGNTIYF.

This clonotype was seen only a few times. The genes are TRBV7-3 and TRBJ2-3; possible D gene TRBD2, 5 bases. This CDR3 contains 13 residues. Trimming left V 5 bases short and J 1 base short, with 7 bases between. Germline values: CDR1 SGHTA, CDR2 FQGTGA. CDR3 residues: CASSGLGTDTQYF. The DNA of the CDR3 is TGTGCCAGCAGCGGACTGGGCACAGATACGCAGTATTTT. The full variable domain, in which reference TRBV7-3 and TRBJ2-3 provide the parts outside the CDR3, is GAGVSQTPSNKVTEKGKYVELRCDPISGHTALYWYRQSLGQGPEFLIYFQGTGAADDSGLPNDRFFAVRPEGSVSTLKIQRTERGDSAVYLCASSGLGTDTQYFGPGTRLTVL.

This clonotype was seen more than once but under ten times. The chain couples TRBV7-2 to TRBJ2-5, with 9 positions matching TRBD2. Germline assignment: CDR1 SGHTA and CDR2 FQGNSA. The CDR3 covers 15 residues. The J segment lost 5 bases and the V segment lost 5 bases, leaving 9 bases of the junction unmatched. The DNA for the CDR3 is TGTGCCAGCAGCGTCCTTGCGGGAGGGCCTGAGACCCAGTACTTC. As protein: CASSVLAGGPETQYF.

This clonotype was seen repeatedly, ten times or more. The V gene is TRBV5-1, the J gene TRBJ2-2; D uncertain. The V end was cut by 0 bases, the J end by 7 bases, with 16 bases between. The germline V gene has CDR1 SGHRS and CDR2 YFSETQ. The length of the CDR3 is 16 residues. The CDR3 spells CASSLALSPGVGELFF. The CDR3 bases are TGCGCCAGCAGCTTGGCCTTATCGCCTGGAGTCGGGGAGCTGTTTTTT.

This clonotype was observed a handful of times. This chain's CDR3 is CASSWGTSSWELFF. Here the CDR3 DNA reads TGTGCCAGCAGCTGGGGGACTAGCAGCTGGGAGCTGTTTTTT. The chain employs TRBV5-5 and TRBJ2-2, with 9 positions matching TRBD2. The junction had 6 bases not matched to a gene; V was cut back by 3 bases and J by 9 bases. CDR3 length: 14 residues. Germline V lookup: CDR1 SGHKS, CDR2 YYEKEE (reference sequence).

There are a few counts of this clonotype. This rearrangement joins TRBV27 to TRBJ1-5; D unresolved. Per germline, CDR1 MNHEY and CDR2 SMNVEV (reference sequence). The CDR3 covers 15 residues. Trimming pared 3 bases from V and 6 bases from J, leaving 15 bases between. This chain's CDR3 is CASSFAGVAGQPQHF. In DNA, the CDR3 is TGTGCCAGCAGTTTCGCTGGTGTGGCGGGTCAGCCCCAGCATTTT.

The CDR3 DNA sequence: TGTGCCAGCAGTTCGGAGGCGGGTTATGGCTACACCTTC. Translation gives CASSSEAGYGYTF. V gene TRBV6-2 or TRBV6-3 combines with J gene TRBJ1-2, with D hard to call. Trimming removed 4 bases from V and 5 bases from J, with 11 bases in between. This CDR3 has 13 amino acids. Germline V gives CDR1 MNHEY, CDR2 SVGEGT.

CDR3 region: CSLGYLEDTQYF. Written as DNA, the CDR3 is TGCAGCTTAGGCTACTTGGAGGATACGCAGTATTTT. This sequence joins TRBV29-1 and TRBJ2-3; unclear D gene. The CDR3 length is 12 residues. Germline V lookup: CDR1 SQVTM, CDR2 ANQGSEA. V dropped 8 bases and J dropped 6 bases, with 15 bases sitting between them.

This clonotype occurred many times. The CDR3 coding sequence is TGCAGTGCTAGGACGGACGACAACTATGGCTACACCTTC. The encoded protein is CSARTDDNYGYTF. The V call is TRBV20-1, the J call TRBJ1-2; unclear D gene. The germline V gene has CDR1 DFQATT and CDR2 SNEGSKA (reference sequence). CDR3 size: 13 residues. V gave up 3 bases and J gave up 2 bases, with 10 bases separating them.

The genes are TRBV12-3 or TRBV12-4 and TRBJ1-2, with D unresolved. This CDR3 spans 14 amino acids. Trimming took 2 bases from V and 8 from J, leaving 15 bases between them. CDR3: CASSLNAGPGGYTF. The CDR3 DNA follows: TGTGCCAGCAGTTTAAACGCAGGCCCGGGGGGCTACACCTTC.

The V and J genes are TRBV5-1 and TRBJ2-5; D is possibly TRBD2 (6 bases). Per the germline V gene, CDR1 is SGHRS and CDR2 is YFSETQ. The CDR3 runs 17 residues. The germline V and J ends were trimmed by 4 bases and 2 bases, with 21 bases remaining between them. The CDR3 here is CASSPEGGSLIQETQYF. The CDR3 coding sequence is TGCGCCAGCAGCCCGGAGGGTGGCAGCCTCATTCAAGAGACCCAGTACTTC.

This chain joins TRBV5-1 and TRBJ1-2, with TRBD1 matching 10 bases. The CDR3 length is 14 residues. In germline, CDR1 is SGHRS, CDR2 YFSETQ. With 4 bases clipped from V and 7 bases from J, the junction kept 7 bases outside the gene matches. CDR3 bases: TGCGCCAGCAGCCTAGAGGGACAGGGGTCTGGCTACACCTTC. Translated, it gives CASSLEGQGSGYTF.

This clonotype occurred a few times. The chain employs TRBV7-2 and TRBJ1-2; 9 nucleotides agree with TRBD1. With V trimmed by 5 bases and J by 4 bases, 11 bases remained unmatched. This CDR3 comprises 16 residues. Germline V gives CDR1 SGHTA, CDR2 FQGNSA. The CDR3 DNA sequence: TGTGCCAGCAGCCCAAGTAACAGGGGGCGTAGCTATGGCTACACCTTC. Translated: CASSPSNRGRSYGYTF. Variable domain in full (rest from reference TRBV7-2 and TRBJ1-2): GAGVSQSPSNKVTEKGKDVELRCDPISGHTALYWYRQSLGQGLEFLIYFQGNSAPDKSGLPSDRFSAERTGGSVSTLTIQRTQQEDSAVYLCASSPSNRGRSYGYTFGSGTRLTVV.

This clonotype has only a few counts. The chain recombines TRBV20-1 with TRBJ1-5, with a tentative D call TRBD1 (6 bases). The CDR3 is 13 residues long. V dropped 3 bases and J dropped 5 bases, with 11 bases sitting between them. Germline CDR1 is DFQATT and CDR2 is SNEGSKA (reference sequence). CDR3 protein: CSASGGADQPQHF. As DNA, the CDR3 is TGCAGTGCTAGTGGGGGGGCTGATCAGCCCCAGCATTTT.

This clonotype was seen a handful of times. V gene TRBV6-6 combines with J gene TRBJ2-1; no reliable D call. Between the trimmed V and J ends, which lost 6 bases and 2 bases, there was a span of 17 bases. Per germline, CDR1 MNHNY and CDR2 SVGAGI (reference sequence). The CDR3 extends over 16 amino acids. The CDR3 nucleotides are TGTGCCAGCAGCCTAACCATCGGACGAACCTACAATGAGCAGTTCTTC. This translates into CASSLTIGRTYNEQFF.

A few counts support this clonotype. Written as DNA, the CDR3 is TGTGCCAGCAGTTACTCTGCGGGACAGGGGAATTCACCCCTCCACTTT. Encoded protein: CASSYSAGQGNSPLHF. The rearrangement links TRBV6-6 to TRBJ1-6, with TRBD1 matching 10 bases. V lost 0 bases, J lost 7 bases, and 3 bases stayed unmatched. Germline values: CDR1 MNHNY, CDR2 SVGAGI (reference sequence). The CDR3 sequence is 16 residues long.

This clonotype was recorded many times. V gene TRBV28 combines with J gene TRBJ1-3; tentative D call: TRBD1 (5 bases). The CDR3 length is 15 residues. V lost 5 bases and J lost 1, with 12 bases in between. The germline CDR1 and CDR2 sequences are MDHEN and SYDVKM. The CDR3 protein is CASSPMGGSGNTIYF. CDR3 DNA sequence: TGTGCCAGCAGTCCGATGGGGGGGTCTGGAAACACCATATATTTT.

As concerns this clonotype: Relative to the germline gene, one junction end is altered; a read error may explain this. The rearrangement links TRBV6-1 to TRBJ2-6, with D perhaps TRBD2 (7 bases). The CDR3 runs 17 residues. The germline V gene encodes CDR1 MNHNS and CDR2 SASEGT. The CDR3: CTSSEVRGANGANVLTF. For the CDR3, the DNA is TGTACCAGCAGTGAGGTTCGGGGGGCTAATGGGGCCAACGTCCTGACTTTC.

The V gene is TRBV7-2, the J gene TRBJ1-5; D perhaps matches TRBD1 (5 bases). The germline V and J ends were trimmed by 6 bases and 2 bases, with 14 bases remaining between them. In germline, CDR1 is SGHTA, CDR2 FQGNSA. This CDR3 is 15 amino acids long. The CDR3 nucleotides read TGTGCCAGCAGTCTCTACAGGCATGGCAATCAGCCCCAGCATTTT. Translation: CASSLYRHGNQPQHF.

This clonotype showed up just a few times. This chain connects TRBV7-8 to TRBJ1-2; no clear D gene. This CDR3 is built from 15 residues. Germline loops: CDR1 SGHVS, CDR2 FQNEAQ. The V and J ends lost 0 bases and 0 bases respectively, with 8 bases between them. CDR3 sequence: CASSLAVVANYGYTF. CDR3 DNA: TGTGCCAGCAGCTTAGCGGTTGTGGCTAACTATGGCTACACCTTC. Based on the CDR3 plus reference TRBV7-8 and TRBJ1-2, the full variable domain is GAGVSQSPRYKVAKRGQDVALRCDPISGHVSLFWYQQALGQGPEFLTYFQNEAQLDKSGLPSDRFFAERPEGSVSTLKIQRTQQEDSAVYLCASSLAVVANYGYTFGSGTRLTVV.